The present entry profiles one TCR beta chain with its context. Antigen: not known. Per sample, a minimum of 6.5 million PBMCs were isolated. A second about 7 to 12 cycle PCR used barcoded and J-beta primers. TCRdb re-derived calls from the 5' RACE reads in MiXCR, one entry per CDR3 protein. Among about 800,000 distinct CDR3 sequences, 55% to 75% were seen once, and the ten largest hold approximately 23%. The data originate from a study of blood T cells in healthy people across ages. Study observations and caveats: TCR beta diversity, measured per million T cells, fell in a roughly linear way with age.

The CDR3 spans 13 residues. Trimming removed 6 bases from V and 2 bases from J, with 11 bases in between. Germline CDR1 and CDR2: DFQATT and SNEGSKA (reference sequence). The sequenced sample consisted of blood. This TCR was sampled from a young man in good health. V gene TRBV20-1 combines with J gene TRBJ1-3, with D possibly matching TRBD1 (6 bases). CDR3 DNA sequence: TGCAGTGCCCAGGGGACAACTGGAAACACCATATATTTT. It yields the protein CSAQGTTGNTIYF.